A single sample gave rise to the 22 T cell receptor beta chains below, sequenced in a study of glioma-infiltrating T cells. Amplification of TCR alpha and beta CDR3 regions from RNA used iRepertoire nested multiplex PCR. Each CDR3 protein gets one entry after TCRdb re-called the multiplex PCR reads with MiXCR. Among more than 110,000 distinct CDR3 sequences listed, approximately 39% were seen once. The specimen sequenced was glioma tissue, nonneoplastic brain tissue, or PBMCs (not recorded which). These receptors were collected from a human donor with low-grade glioma or glioblastoma, undergoing nonglioma brain surgery, or in good health (not recorded which).

As concerns this clonotype: The conserved phenylalanine or tryptophan is not found at the CDR3 terminus, so this likely reflects a read error. The rearrangement links TRBV6-4 to TRBJ1-2; the D gene is possibly TRBD1 (6 bases). Per germline, CDR1 MRHNA and CDR2 SNTAGT. The germline V and J ends were trimmed by 5 bases and 0 bases, with 10 bases remaining between them. The CDR3 extends over 14 amino acids. CDR3 loop: CASSPGTSNYGYTL. In DNA, the CDR3 is TGTGCCAGCAGTCCAGGGACATCTAACTATGGCTACACCCTC.

In its sample, this clonotype was seen a few times. CDR3 sequence (DNA): TGTGCCAGCAGCCGCCGAAGGACAGGCCAAGAGACCCAGTACTTC. It yields the protein CASSRRRTGQETQYF. The chain has TRBV14 and TRBJ2-5; 7 bases agree with TRBD1. The CDR3 sequence is 15 residues long. Germline values: CDR1 SGHDN, CDR2 FVKESK. V was clipped by 4 bases and J by 1 base; unmatched bases: 6.

A few counts support this clonotype. The chain couples TRBV7-2 to TRBJ2-2; TRBD1 is a possible D gene (5 bases). The CDR3 is 15 residues long. Per the germline V gene, CDR1 is SGHTA and CDR2 is FQGNSA. V was pared by 3 bases and J by 4 bases, with 12 bases between. CDR3 sequence: CASSLASRGTGELFF. CDR3 DNA: TGTGCCAGCAGCTTGGCTTCAAGGGGCACCGGGGAGCTGTTTTTT.

This clonotype has only a few counts. The chain joins TRBV20-1 to TRBJ2-3, with 10 nucleotides matching TRBD2. The CDR3 covers 14 residues. CDR1 DFQATT and CDR2 SNEGSKA come from the germline V gene (reference sequence). Trimming cost V 4 bases and J 4 bases; bases outside gene matches: 5. CDR3 residues: CSATERGGPDTQYF. As DNA, the CDR3 is TGCAGTGCTACCGAGCGGGGGGGCCCAGATACGCAGTATTTT.

The V call is TRBV10-3, the J call TRBJ2-1; TRBD1 agrees at 7 bases. The CDR3 loop spans 13 amino acids. V lost 8 bases to trimming and J lost 3 bases; unmatched junction nucleotides: 4. Germline lookup yields CDR1 ENHRY and CDR2 SYGVKD. The CDR3 DNA sequence: TGTGCCATCCGGGACAGACTCTACAATGAGCAGTTCTTC. Its translation: CAIRDRLYNEQFF.

This clonotype has only a few counts. This rearrangement joins TRBV25-1 to TRBJ2-2; 11 bases map to TRBD1. The CDR3 is 14 amino acids. Unmatched junction bases numbered 2, after V lost 8 bases and J lost 3 bases. Germline-derived CDR1 and CDR2 are MGHDK and SYGVNS. The CDR3 coding sequence is TGTGCCAGCGGGGGACAGGGGGACACCGGGGAGCTGTTTTTT. Translation: CASGGQGDTGELFF.

Notes on this clonotype: Possible read error: a much larger clone is one base away. The chain uses TRBV6-1 and TRBJ1-3; D remains ambiguous. This CDR3 comprises 13 residues. Germline V CDR1 and CDR2: MNHNS, SASEGT. The CDR3 bases are TGTGCCAGCAGTTTATCGCCTGGAAGCACCATATATTTT. The encoded protein is CASSLSPGSTIYF.

This chain connects TRBV7-3 to TRBJ1-2; TRBD1 matches at 8 bases. This CDR3 has 13 amino acids. V shed 5 bases, J shed 10 bases, and the junction held 9 bases outside the gene matches. Germline loops: CDR1 SGHTA, CDR2 FQGTGA. The chain's CDR3 is CASSDRQGLAYTF. The CDR3 DNA reads as TGTGCCAGCAGCGACCGACAGGGGTTAGCCTACACCTTC.

The rearrangement uses TRBV6-1 and TRBJ1-3; 12 bases are a match to TRBD1. Losses at the gene ends were 4 bases for V and 7 bases for J; bases not matched to a gene: 11. The CDR3 is 17 amino acids. Germline values: CDR1 MNHNS, CDR2 SASEGT. Here the CDR3 reads CASSARFRDRGLNTIYF. As DNA, the CDR3 is TGTGCCAGCAGTGCCCGATTCCGGGACAGGGGGCTGAACACCATATATTTT.

A few counts support this clonotype. V usage is TRBV7-6 and J usage is TRBJ2-3; tentative D call: TRBD2 (6 bases). Trimming pared 3 bases from V and 0 bases from J, leaving 13 bases between. Germline V gene lookup returns CDR1 SGHVS and CDR2 FNYEAQ. The CDR3 runs to 16 residues. The CDR3 spells CASSFSGNPSTDTQYF. The CDR3 DNA follows: TGTGCCAGCAGCTTTAGCGGAAACCCAAGCACAGATACGCAGTATTTT.

This clonotype appeared many times. The chain joins TRBV7-8 to TRBJ1-1; D gene unclear. V lost 1 base and J 0 bases, leaving 6 bases between the germline ends. The CDR3 runs to 14 residues. Germline CDR1 reads SGHVS; CDR2 reads FQNEAQ. For the CDR3, the DNA is TGTGCCAGCAGCTTAGAGGTGATGAACACTGAAGCTTTCTTT. Amino acids: CASSLEVMNTEAFF.

V is TRBV6-1 and J is TRBJ1-2; weak D call: TRBD1 (5 bases). The CDR3 has 13 residues. Germline CDR1 reads MNHNS; CDR2 reads SASEGT. Trimming left V 6 bases short and J 4 bases short, with 12 bases between. The CDR3 DNA sequence: TGTGCCAGCAGAGAACCGAGGGGCTATGGCTACACCTTC. Translation: CASREPRGYGYTF.

This clonotype was seen many times. The chain employs TRBV6-1 and TRBJ1-5, with 8 bases that match TRBD1. From germline, CDR1 is MNHNS and CDR2 SASEGT. Unmatched junction bases numbered 4, after V lost 5 bases and J lost 7 bases. The CDR3 totals 13 residues. The CDR3 loop is CASSTDRAQPQHF. The CDR3 region has the DNA TGTGCCAGCAGTACGGACAGGGCACAGCCCCAGCATTTT.

The J gene is TRBJ2-3, the V gene TRBV20-1, with a tentative D call TRBD2 (6 bases). The CDR3 has 12 residues. V lost 3 bases and J 8 bases, leaving 12 bases between the germline ends. Germline-derived CDR1 and CDR2 are DFQATT and SNEGSKA (reference sequence). The CDR3 DNA is TGCAGTGCTAGCCTCCTAGCGCCTACGCAGTATTTT. This encodes CSASLLAPTQYF.

Here the CDR3 reads CSAKTGTGGYVNQPQHF. The DNA for the CDR3 is TGCAGTGCTAAGACCGGGACAGGGGGCTATGTCAATCAGCCCCAGCATTTT. The rearrangement uses TRBV20-1 and TRBJ1-5, with TRBD1 matching 12 bases. CDR1 and CDR2 (germline): DFQATT, SNEGSKA (reference sequence). The CDR3 is made up of 17 amino acids. The J segment lost 3 bases and the V segment lost 4 bases, leaving 10 bases of the junction unmatched.

This clonotype appeared a few times. Its ends do not fully match the called genes, so a read error is possible. The rearrangement links TRBV7-6 to TRBJ2-3; D is possibly TRBD1 (6 bases). This CDR3 has 15 amino acids. CDR1 and CDR2 (germline): SGHVS, FNYEAQ. CDR3 sequence (DNA): TGTGCTAGCAGCTTAGCCCTACAGGGTACAGATACGCAGTATTTT. This encodes CASSLALQGTDTQYF.

This chain links TRBV7-2 with TRBJ2-5, with TRBD2 identical over 11 bases. Trimming cost V 1 base and J 3 bases; bases outside gene matches: 4. The CDR3 length is 16 residues. The germline CDR1 and CDR2 sequences are SGHTA and FQGNSA. This CDR3 reads CASSLGSSGREETQYF. The CDR3 nucleotides read TGTGCCAGCAGCTTAGGGAGTAGCGGGAGGGAAGAGACCCAGTACTTC.

This clonotype was found once. The V and J genes are TRBV2 and TRBJ1-1, with TRBD1 as a possible D gene (6 bases). V was pared by 7 bases and J by 1 base, with 10 bases between. The CDR3 loop spans 13 amino acids. Germline-derived CDR1 and CDR2 are SNHLY and FYNNEI. CDR3 sequence reads: CASKGTWNTEAFF. The CDR3 region has the DNA TGTGCCAGCAAGGGGACATGGAACACTGAAGCTTTCTTT. The full variable domain, with the rest looked up from reference TRBV2 and TRBJ1-1, is EPEVTQTPSHQVTQMGQEVILRCVPISNHLYFYWYRQILGQKVEFLVSFYNNEISEKSEIFDDQFSVERPDGSNFTLKIRSTKLEDSAMYFCASKGTWNTEAFFGQGTRLTVV.

J is TRBJ1-3 and V is TRBV7-2; the D is unclear. V lost 7 bases, J lost 0 bases, and 22 bases lay in between. Germline-derived CDR1 and CDR2 are SGHTA and FQGNSA. This CDR3 is 18 amino acids long. CDR3 protein: CASIQNEGAFSSGNTIYF. The CDR3 nucleotides are TGTGCCAGCATCCAAAATGAGGGAGCCTTCAGCTCTGGAAACACCATATATTTT.

The chain combines TRBV6-2 or TRBV6-3 with TRBJ2-7; TRBD2 matches 8 bases. The CDR3 length is 16 residues. Germline V gene data show CDR1 as MNHEY and CDR2 as SVGEGT. Trimming took 4 bases from V and 2 from J; bases not matched to a gene: 10. The CDR3 sequence: CASSSDLRAGAYEQYF. CDR3 in DNA: TGTGCCAGCAGTTCCGACCTTAGAGCGGGGGCCTACGAGCAGTACTTC.

This clonotype was counted only a few times. The rearrangement links TRBV6-6 to TRBJ1-2; D perhaps matches TRBD1 (5 bases). The CDR3 extends over 15 amino acids. Germline V lookup: CDR1 MNHNY, CDR2 SVGAGI (reference sequence). V was trimmed by 0 bases and J by 5 bases, leaving 13 bases between them. CDR3 amino acids: CASSYSNQGTYGYTF. The DNA of the CDR3 is TGTGCCAGCAGTTACTCGAACCAGGGAACTTATGGCTACACCTTC.

The rearrangement uses TRBV6-1 and TRBJ2-5; D is possibly TRBD1 (5 bases). CDR3 size: 15 residues. CDR1 and CDR2 (germline): MNHNS, SASEGT. Deletions cut 5 bases from V and 7 bases from J, with 20 bases between. The CDR3 region is CASSSGQGTRLTQYF. CDR3 in DNA: TGTGCCAGCAGTTCAGGGCAGGGAACAAGACTGACCCAGTACTTC.